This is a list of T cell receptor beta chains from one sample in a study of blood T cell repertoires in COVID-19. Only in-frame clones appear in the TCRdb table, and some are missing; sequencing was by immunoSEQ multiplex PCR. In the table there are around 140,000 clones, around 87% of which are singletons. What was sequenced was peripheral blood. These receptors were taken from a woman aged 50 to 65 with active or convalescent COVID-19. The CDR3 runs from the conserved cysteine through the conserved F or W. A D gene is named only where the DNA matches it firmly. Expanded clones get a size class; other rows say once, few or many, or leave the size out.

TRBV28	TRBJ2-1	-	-	TGTGCCAGCAGTTTCGCACTAGTCAATGAGCAGTTCTTC	CASSFALVNEQFF
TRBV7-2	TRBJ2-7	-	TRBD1	TGTGCCAGCAGCTTAACAGGGGGCAAAAAAGACTACGAGCAGTACTTC	CASSLTGGKKDYEQYF
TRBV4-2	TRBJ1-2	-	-	TGTGCCAGCAGCCAAGTAAGAGGGCCGGGGGAGGGCTACACCTTC	CASSQVRGPGEGYTF
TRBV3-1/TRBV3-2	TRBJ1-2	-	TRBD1	TGTGCCAGCAGCCAAGAGGCATTATGGACGGGACAGAACTATGGCTACACCTTC	CASSQEALWTGQNYGYTF
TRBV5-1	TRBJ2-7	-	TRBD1	TGCGCCAGCAGCTTGCCCGGGACAGGGGAGTACGAGCAGTACTTC	CASSLPGTGEYEQYF
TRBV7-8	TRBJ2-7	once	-	TGTGCCAGCAGCTTAGTCGGAGGGGAGATCTACCAACGAAAGTACTTC	CASSLVGGEIYQRKYF
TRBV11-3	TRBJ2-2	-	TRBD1	TGTGCCAGCAGCCCGGGACAGGGAGGGGAGCTGTTTTTT	CASSPGQGGELFF
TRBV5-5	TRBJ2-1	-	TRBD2	TGTGCCAGCAGTCTCAGACTAGCCACTCCCAATGAGCAGTTCTTC	CASSLRLATPNEQFF
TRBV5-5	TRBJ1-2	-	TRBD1	TGTGCCAGCAGCTTCTGGCGGGACAGGGTGACGGACTATGGCTACACCTTC	CASSFWRDRVTDYGYTF
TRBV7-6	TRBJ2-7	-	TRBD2	TGTGCCAGCAGCTTAGCGGGACTAGCGGGAGGACCCTACGAGCAGTACTTC	CASSLAGLAGGPYEQYF
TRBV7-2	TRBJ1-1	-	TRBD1	TGTGCCAGCAGCTCATTAGGGGGCGTCGACACTGAAGCTTTCTTT	CASSSLGGVDTEAFF
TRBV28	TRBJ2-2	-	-	TGTGCCAGCACCTCCGCGGGGAGCCGTAGAAACACCGGGGAGCTGTTTTTT	CASTSAGSRRNTGELFF
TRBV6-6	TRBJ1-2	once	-	TGTGCCAGCATCAACGGGCCAGGGGAGTCAAACTATGGCTACACCTTC	CASINGPGESNYGYTF
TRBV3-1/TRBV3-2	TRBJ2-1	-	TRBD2	TGTGCCAGCAGCCTAAGCGGGAGTAACCACAATGAGCAGTTCTTC	CASSLSGSNHNEQFF
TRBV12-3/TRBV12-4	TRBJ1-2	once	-	TGTGCCAGCAGTCCGGGCTATGGCTACACCTTC	CASSPGYGYTF
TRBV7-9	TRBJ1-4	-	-	TGTGCCAGCAGCTTAACCGGAACTAATGAAAAACTGTTTTTT	CASSLTGTNEKLFF
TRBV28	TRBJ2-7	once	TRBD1	TGTGCCAGCACCGTGGGACAGGGTCCCCACGAGCAGTACTTC	CASTVGQGPHEQYF
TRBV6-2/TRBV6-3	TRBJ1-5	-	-	TGTGCCAGCAGTTACCAAGCGAATCAGCCCCAGCATTTT	CASSYQANQPQHF
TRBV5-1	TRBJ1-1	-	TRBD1	TGCGCCAGCAGCTGGGGGACAGGGAGTCTTGAAGCTTTCTTT	CASSWGTGSLEAFF
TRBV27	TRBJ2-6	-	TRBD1	TGTGCCAGCAGTTATTCTTCTCCGGGACAGGGACGCTCTGGGGCCAACGTCCTGACTTTC	CASSYSSPGQGRSGANVLTF
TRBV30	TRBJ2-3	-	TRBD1	TGTGCCCGAACAGGGGACGTAGACACAGATACGCAGTATTTT	CARTGDVDTDTQYF
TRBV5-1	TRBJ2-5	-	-	TGCGCCAGCAGCGCCGAGAACCAAGAGACCCAGTACTTC	CASSAENQETQYF
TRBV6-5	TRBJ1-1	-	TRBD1	TGTGCCAGCAGGGGCCGAGGGCCAGGGGGCACTGAAGCTTTCTTT	CASRGRGPGGTEAFF
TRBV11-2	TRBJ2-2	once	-	TGTGCCAGCAGCACGACTATAACCGGGGAGCTGTTTTTT	CASSTTITGELFF
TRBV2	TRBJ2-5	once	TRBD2	TGTGCCAGCAGTAAACTAGCGGGAGGACAAGAAGAGACCCAGTACTTC	CASSKLAGGQEETQYF
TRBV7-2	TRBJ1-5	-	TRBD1	TGTGCCAGCAGCTTAGACAGGGGGATCAATCAGCCCCAGCATTTT	CASSLDRGINQPQHF
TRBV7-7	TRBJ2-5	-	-	TGTGCTAGCAGCTTAGGGGACTCCACGCAGACCCAGTACTTC	CASSLGDSTQTQYF
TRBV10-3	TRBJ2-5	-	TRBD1	TGTGCCATCAGTGACCCGACAGGGGGTAAAGAGACCCAGTACTTC	CAISDPTGGKETQYF
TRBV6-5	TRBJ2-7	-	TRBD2	TGTGCCAGCACCGACCACCGGGGGGGCGAGCAGTACTTC	CASTDHRGGEQYF
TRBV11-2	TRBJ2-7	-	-	TGTGCCAGCAGCCCAGACAGGGAGGACGAGCAGTACTTC	CASSPDREDEQYF
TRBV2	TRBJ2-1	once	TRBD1	TGTGCCAGCAGCAACAGGGGACGGGGCTCCTACAATGAGCAGTTCTTC	CASSNRGRGSYNEQFF
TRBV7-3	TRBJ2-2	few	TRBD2	TGTGCCAGCAGATATATACCGGGACTAGCGGAAGGAACCGGGGAGCTGTTTTTT	CASRYIPGLAEGTGELFF
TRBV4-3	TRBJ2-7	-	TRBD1	TGCGCCAGCAGCTCACAGGGGGGAAGCTCCTACGAGCAGTACTTC	CASSSQGGSSYEQYF
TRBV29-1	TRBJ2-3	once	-	TGCAGCGTTGAAGATCGACTAAGATCTCCAGATACGCAGTATTTT	CSVEDRLRSPDTQYF
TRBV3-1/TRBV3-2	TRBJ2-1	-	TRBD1	TGTGCCAGCAGCCCCCAACGGACAGGGGGGGCGGATGAGCAGTTCTTC	CASSPQRTGGADEQFF
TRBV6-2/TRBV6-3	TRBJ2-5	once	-	TGTGCCAGCAGTTACCTAACGGAGACCCAGTACTTC	CASSYLTETQYF
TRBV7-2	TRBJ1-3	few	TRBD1	TGTGCCAGCAGCTACCTTCCGGGACAGGGCGTTTCTGGAAACACCATATATTTT	CASSYLPGQGVSGNTIYF
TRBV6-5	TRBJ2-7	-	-	TGTGCCAGCAGTTACAGGGTAGCGCGAGACGAGCAGTACTTC	CASSYRVARDEQYF
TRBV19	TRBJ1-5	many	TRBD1	TGTGCCAGTAAAGCGGAACAGGGGTTCAATCAGCCCCAGCATTTT	CASKAEQGFNQPQHF
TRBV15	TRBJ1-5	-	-	TGTGCCACCAGCAGAGACAGGGTTGATCAGCCCCAGCATTTT	CATSRDRVDQPQHF
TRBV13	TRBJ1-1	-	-	TGTGCCAGCAGCTTAGCCTACAGGGTGATGAACACTGAAGCTTTCTTT	CASSLAYRVMNTEAFF
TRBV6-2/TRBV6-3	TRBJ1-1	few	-	TGTGCCAGCAGTTACCCTCTCGGGCAGGGGAACACTGAAGCTTTCTTT	CASSYPLGQGNTEAFF
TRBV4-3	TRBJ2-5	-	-	TGCGCCAGCAGCCAAGGTCGCTCGGGGGTCGAAGAGACCCAGTACTTC	CASSQGRSGVEETQYF
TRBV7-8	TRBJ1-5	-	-	TGTGCCAGCAGCCCCTGGGGTAAGGGAGATCAGCCCCAGCATTTT	CASSPWGKGDQPQHF
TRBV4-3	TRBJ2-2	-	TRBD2	TGCGCCAGCAGCCAAGATGGCGAGCGGGAGCCGAACACCGGGGAGCTGTTTTTT	CASSQDGEREPNTGELFF
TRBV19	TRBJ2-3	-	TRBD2	TGTGCCAGCATGACTAGCGGGAGGAACACAGATACGCAGTATTTT	CASMTSGRNTDTQYF
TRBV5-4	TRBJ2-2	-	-	TGTGCCAGCAGTTCTACAGGGACCACCGGGGAGCTGTTTTTT	CASSSTGTTGELFF
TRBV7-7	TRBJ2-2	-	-	TGTGCTAGCAGCTTAGAGATGGAGTTTAAAGGAACCGGGGAGCTGTTTTTT	CASSLEMEFKGTGELFF
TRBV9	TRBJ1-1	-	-	TGTGCCAGCAGCCCGCGGCCAGCCAACACTGAAGCTTTCTTT	CASSPRPANTEAFF
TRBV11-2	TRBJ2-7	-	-	TGTGCCAGCAGCTTAACCCGACAGAGCTACGAGCAGTACTTC	CASSLTRQSYEQYF
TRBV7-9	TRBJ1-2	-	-	TGTGCCAGCAGCTTAGTCCTAACAGGGAACTATGGCTACACCTTC	CASSLVLTGNYGYTF
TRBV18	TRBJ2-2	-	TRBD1	TGTGCCAGCTCACCACCCGACAGGGCCAACACCGGGGAGCTGTTTTTT	CASSPPDRANTGELFF
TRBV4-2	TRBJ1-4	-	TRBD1	TGTGCCAGCAGCTTAACCACGGGACAGTCTAATGAAAAACTGTTTTTT	CASSLTTGQSNEKLFF
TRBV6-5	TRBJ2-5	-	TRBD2	TGTGCCAGCAGTTCCCCGGGTAGCGGGGAGACCCAGTACTTC	CASSSPGSGETQYF
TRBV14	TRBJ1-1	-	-	TGTGCCAGCAGCCGAATGGGGGCAGCGACGGGCACTGAAGCTTTCTTT	CASSRMGAATGTEAFF
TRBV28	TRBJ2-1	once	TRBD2	TGTGCCAGCAGTTCCCACTCGGCGGGGGGGCTCAATGAGCAGTTCTTC	CASSSHSAGGLNEQFF
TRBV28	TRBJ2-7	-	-	TGTGCCAGCAGTTTATTCTCCGGGAATCCCTCCTACGAGCAGTACTTC	CASSLFSGNPSYEQYF
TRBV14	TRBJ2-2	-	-	TGTGCCAGCAGCCAAGATAGCGTTTATGTGAACAGGGTGACCGGGGAGCTGTTTTTT	CASSQDSVYVNRVTGELFF
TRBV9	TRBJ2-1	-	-	TGTGCCAGCAGCGTAGATTATAGCATGAATGAGCAGTTCTTC	CASSVDYSMNEQFF
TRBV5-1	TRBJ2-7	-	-	TGCGCCAGCAGCTTGGTACAGGCAACCTACGAGCAGTACTTC	CASSLVQATYEQYF